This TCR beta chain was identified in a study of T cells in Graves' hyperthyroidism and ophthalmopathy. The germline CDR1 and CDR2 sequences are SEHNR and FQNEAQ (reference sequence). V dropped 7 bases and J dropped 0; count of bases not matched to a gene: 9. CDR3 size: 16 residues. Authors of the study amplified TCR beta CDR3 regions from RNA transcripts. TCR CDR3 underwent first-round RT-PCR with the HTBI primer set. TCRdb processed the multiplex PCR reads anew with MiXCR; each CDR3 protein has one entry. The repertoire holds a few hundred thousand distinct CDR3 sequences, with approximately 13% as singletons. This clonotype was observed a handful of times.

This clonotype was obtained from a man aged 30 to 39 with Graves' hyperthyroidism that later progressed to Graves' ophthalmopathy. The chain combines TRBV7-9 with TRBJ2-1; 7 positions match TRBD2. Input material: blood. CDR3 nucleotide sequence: TGTGCCAGCACTCCCGCCGGGACTATCTCCTACAATGAGCAGTTCTTC. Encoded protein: CASTPAGTISYNEQFF. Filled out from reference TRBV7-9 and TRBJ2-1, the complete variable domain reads DTGVSQNPRHKITKRGQNVTFRCDPISEHNRLYWYRQTLGQGPEFLTYFQNEAQLEKSRLLSDRFSAERPKGSFSTLEIQRTEQGDSAMYLCASTPAGTISYNEQFFGPGTRLTVL.